This passage covers 19 T cell receptor beta chains from one sample sequenced in a study of blood T cell repertoires in COVID-19 (TCRdb year 2020). Libraries were constructed by the immunoSEQ multiplex PCR assay. The clones in this table, taken by TCRdb from immuneACCESS, are in-frame only. Not every clone is retained; where verified, under half of the shortfall comes from an unresolved V gene, and the cause of the rest is unknown. In all, the sample holds approximately 100,000 clones, and 65% to 90% of those were seen once. Approximately 2.6% of the sample is held by the ten biggest clonotypes. The sample comprised PBMCs or T cells enriched from blood (not recorded which). These TCRs come from a woman aged 45-65 years who had recovered from COVID-19.

V gene TRBV4-1 combines with J gene TRBJ2-1; 13 bases map to TRBD2. V was clipped by 0 bases and J by 7 bases; unmatched bases: 9. Germline-derived CDR1 and CDR2 are MGHRA and YSYEKL. The CDR3 contains 18 residues. As DNA, the CDR3 is TGCGCCAGCAGCCAAGATTCCCGACTAGCGGGGGGCCATAATGAGCAGTTCTTC. This translates into CASSQDSRLAGGHNEQFF.

The CDR3 DNA follows: TGTGCCAGCAGTGAATGGGGCTTGCAGTTCTTC. Translated: CASSEWGLQFF. The J gene is TRBJ2-1, the V gene TRBV25-1, with D possibly being TRBD1 (5 bases). The CDR3 sequence is 11 residues long. Trimming left V 1 base short and J 12 bases short, with 7 bases between. Germline V gene data show CDR1 as MGHDK and CDR2 as SYGVNS.

The chain combines TRBV5-6 with TRBJ2-7, with D maybe TRBD1 (5 bases). With 1 base removed from V and 3 bases from J, the gap between germline ends came to 17 bases. The CDR3 is 16 residues long. The germline V gene encodes CDR1 SGHDT and CDR2 YYEEEE. The DNA of the CDR3 is TGTGCCAGCAGCTTGAGTCATAAAGGGGCGATCTACGAGCAGTACTTC. Protein sequence: CASSLSHKGAIYEQYF.

The chain combines TRBV6-1 with TRBJ1-5, with a tentative D call TRBD1 (5 bases). CDR1 is MNHNS, CDR2 SASEGT, per germline. V lost 0 bases and J 4 bases, leaving 13 bases between the germline ends. The CDR3 totals 16 residues. CDR3 residues: CASSEARTLWNQPQHF. DNA for the CDR3: TGTGCCAGCAGTGAAGCAAGGACACTTTGGAATCAGCCCCAGCATTTT.

This chain connects TRBV6-5 to TRBJ2-7, with TRBD1 identical over 9 bases. Losses at the gene ends were 4 bases for V and 4 bases for J; bases not matched to a gene: 11. Germline V gene lookup returns CDR1 MNHEY and CDR2 SVGAGI. The CDR3 is made up of 16 amino acids. The CDR3, as DNA: TGTGCCAGCAGTTCCTATGGGACAGGGTATTCATACGAGCAGTACTTC. Its protein is CASSSYGTGYSYEQYF.

The rearrangement joins TRBV7-9 to TRBJ1-4; D is undetermined. With 7 bases removed from V and 2 bases from J, the gap between germline ends came to 8 bases. This CDR3 has 13 residues. Germline values: CDR1 SEHNR, CDR2 FQNEAQ (reference sequence). The CDR3 reads CASTSLTNEKLFF. CDR3 DNA: TGTGCCAGCACTTCTTTGACTAATGAAAAACTGTTTTTT.

This clone came up once. The V call is TRBV20-1, the J call TRBJ2-1, with D possibly being TRBD2 (6 bases). The ends were cut back, 5 bases at V and 9 bases at J, with 11 bases in the middle. Germline CDR1 and CDR2: DFQATT and SNEGSKA (reference sequence). This CDR3 has 11 residues. The chain's CDR3 is CSARGSGEQFF. CDR3 bases: TGCAGTGCTCGAGGTAGCGGTGAGCAGTTCTTC.

The CDR3 DNA is TGTGCCAGCACGGAGGGGCTAGGTTCACCCCTCCACTTT. Its protein product is CASTEGLGSPLHF. The rearrangement uses TRBV25-1 and TRBJ1-6; D is perhaps TRBD1 (5 bases). The length of the CDR3 is 13 residues. Germline CDR1 MGHDK, CDR2 SYGVNS. Trimming took off 7 bases at V and 9 bases at J, with 13 bases between the two ends.

The chain uses TRBV27 and TRBJ2-7, with 10 bases fitting TRBD1. The CDR3 loop spans 14 amino acids. Looked up from germline, CDR1 is MNHEY and CDR2 is SMNVEV (reference sequence). Trimming cost V 8 bases and J 3 bases; bases outside gene matches: 7. CDR3: CASSWGQGIYEQYF. The CDR3 nucleotides read TGTGCCAGCTCCTGGGGACAGGGGATCTACGAGCAGTACTTC.

In this sample, this clone turned up a few times. CDR3 protein: CASSKQTVGQGYEQYF. Here the CDR3 DNA reads TGTGCCAGCTCAAAACAGACAGTGGGGCAAGGGTACGAGCAGTACTTC. This chain links TRBV18 with TRBJ2-7; maybe TRBD1 (5 bases). Germline loops: CDR1 KGHSH, CDR2 LQKENI. Between the trimmed V and J ends, which lost 5 bases and 4 bases, there was a span of 21 bases. The CDR3 spans 16 residues.

The rearrangement joins TRBV19 to TRBJ2-2; no clear D. CDR1 LNHDA and CDR2 SQIVND come from the germline V gene (reference sequence). This CDR3 comprises 16 residues. The V and J ends lost 1 base and 0 bases respectively, with 9 bases between them. CDR3 protein: CASSIGVSANTGELFF. The CDR3 DNA follows: TGTGCCAGTAGTATAGGGGTCAGCGCGAACACCGGGGAGCTGTTTTTT.

The chain employs TRBV7-2 and TRBJ2-7; 8 bases agree with TRBD1. From germline, CDR1 is SGHTA and CDR2 FQGNSA. The length of the CDR3 is 13 residues. The V gene end was trimmed by 1 base and the J gene end by 7 bases; junction bases not matched to a gene: 3. CDR3 protein: CASSLETGGEQYF. The CDR3 bases are TGTGCCAGCAGCTTAGAAACAGGGGGGGAGCAGTACTTC.

The rearrangement joins TRBV6-5 to TRBJ1-5; 11 nucleotides align to TRBD1. CDR1 and CDR2 from the germline V gene are MNHEY and SVGAGI. The CDR3 has 15 residues. Trimming took 10 bases from V and 1 from J; bases not matched to a gene: 6. The CDR3 DNA reads as TGTGCCACCGGACAGGGGGCCGTCAGCAATCAGCCCCAGCATTTT. Its translation is CATGQGAVSNQPQHF.

A few counts support this clone. This chain connects TRBV2 to TRBJ1-1; unclear D gene. With 5 bases removed from V and 4 bases from J, the gap between germline ends came to 11 bases. In germline, CDR1 is SNHLY, CDR2 FYNNEI. This CDR3 comprises 13 residues. The CDR3 sequence is CASSPSGPTEAFF. For the CDR3, the DNA is TGTGCCAGCAGTCCCTCAGGTCCCACTGAAGCTTTCTTT.

V and J are TRBV10-3 and TRBJ2-7; TRBD1 matches at 9 bases. With V trimmed by 6 bases and J by 2 bases, 5 bases remained unmatched. Germline V gene data show CDR1 as ENHRY and CDR2 as SYGVKD. The CDR3 covers 14 residues. The CDR3 loop reads CAIREGQGPYEQYF. The CDR3 DNA reads TGTGCCATCAGGGAGGGACAGGGTCCCTACGAGCAGTACTTC.

The genes are TRBV7-8 and TRBJ1-1; 8 bases line up with TRBD1. The CDR3 is made up of 17 amino acids. Germline V lookup: CDR1 SGHVS, CDR2 FQNEAQ. Trimming took 1 base from V and 1 from J; bases not matched to a gene: 8. The CDR3 DNA is TGTGCCAGCAGCTTAGTGAGACAGGGGACAGCGAACACTGAAGCTTTCTTT. This translates into CASSLVRQGTANTEAFF.

The V call is TRBV6-5, the J call TRBJ1-3, with D perhaps matching TRBD1 (5 bases). CDR3 length: 14 amino acids. Deletions cut 0 bases from V and 4 bases from J, with 7 bases between. Germline CDR1 and CDR2: MNHEY and SVGAGI. In DNA form, the CDR3 reads TGTGCCAGCAGTTACTCGGCAGGGGGAAACACCATATATTTT. Translated, it gives CASSYSAGGNTIYF.

The chain carries TRBV2 and TRBJ2-5; 10 nucleotides align to TRBD2. Germline values: CDR1 SNHLY, CDR2 FYNNEI. This CDR3 spans 14 amino acids. Losses at the gene ends were 1 base for V and 4 bases for J; bases not matched to a gene: 0. The CDR3: CASSEGLAGETQYF. The CDR3 nucleotides read TGTGCCAGCAGTGAAGGACTAGCGGGAGAGACCCAGTACTTC.

This clone has just a few counts. V and J are TRBV18 and TRBJ1-1; maybe TRBD1 (6 bases). Per germline, CDR1 KGHSH and CDR2 LQKENI. V was shortened by 0 bases and J by 3 bases, with 14 bases between the two germline ends. This CDR3 has 16 residues. The CDR3 sequence is CASSPPLPQGHTEAFF. DNA for the CDR3: TGTGCCAGCTCACCACCACTTCCTCAGGGGCACACTGAAGCTTTCTTT.